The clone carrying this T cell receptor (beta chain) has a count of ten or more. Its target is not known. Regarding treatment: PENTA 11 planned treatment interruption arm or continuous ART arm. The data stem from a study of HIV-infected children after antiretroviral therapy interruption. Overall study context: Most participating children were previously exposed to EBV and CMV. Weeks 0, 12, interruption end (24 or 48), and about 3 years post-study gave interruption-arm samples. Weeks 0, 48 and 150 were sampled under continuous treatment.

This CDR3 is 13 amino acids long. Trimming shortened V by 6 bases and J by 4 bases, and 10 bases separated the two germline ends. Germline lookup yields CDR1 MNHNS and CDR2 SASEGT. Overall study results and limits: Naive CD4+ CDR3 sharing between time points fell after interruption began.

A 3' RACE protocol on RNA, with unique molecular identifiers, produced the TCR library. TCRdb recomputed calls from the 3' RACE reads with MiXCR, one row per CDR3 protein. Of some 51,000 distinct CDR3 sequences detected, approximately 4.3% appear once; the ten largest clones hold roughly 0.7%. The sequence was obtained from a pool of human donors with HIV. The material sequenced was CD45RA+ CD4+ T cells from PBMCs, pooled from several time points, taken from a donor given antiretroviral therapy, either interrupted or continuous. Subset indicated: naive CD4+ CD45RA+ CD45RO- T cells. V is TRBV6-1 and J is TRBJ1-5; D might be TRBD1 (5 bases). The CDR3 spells CASSQGINQPQHF. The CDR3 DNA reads TGTGCCAGCAGCCAGGGTATTAATCAGCCCCAGCATTTT.